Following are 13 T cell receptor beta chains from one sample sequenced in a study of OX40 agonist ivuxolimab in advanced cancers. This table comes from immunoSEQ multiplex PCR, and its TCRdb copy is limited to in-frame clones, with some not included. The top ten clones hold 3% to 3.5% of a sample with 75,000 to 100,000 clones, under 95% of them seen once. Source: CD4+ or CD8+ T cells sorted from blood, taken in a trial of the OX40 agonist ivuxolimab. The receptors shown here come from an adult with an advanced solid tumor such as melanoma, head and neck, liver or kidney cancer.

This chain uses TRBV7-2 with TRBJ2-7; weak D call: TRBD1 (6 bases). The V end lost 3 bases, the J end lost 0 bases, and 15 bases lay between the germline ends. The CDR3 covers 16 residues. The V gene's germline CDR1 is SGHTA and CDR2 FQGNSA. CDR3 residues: CASSFDTGRPSYEQYF. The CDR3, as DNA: TGTGCCAGCAGCTTCGATACAGGGAGACCCTCCTACGAGCAGTACTTC.

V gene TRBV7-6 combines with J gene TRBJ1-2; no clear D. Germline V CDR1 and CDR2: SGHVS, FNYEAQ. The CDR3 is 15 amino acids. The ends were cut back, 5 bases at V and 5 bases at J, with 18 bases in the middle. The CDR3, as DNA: TGTGCCAGCAGCCTCGTGCCGGAAGGGCTTTATGGCTACACCTTC. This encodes CASSLVPEGLYGYTF.

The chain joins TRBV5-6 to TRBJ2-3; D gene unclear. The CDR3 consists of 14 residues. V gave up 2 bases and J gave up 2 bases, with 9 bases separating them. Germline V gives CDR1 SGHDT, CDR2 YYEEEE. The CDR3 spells CASSLGSITDTQYF. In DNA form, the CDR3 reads TGTGCCAGCAGCTTAGGCAGTATCACAGATACGCAGTATTTT.

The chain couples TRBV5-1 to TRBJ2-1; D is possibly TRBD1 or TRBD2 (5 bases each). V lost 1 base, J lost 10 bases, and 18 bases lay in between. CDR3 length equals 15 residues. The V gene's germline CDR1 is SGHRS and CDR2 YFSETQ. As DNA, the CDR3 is TGCGCCAGCAGCTTGAAAGGGACCCTGTTAAGGGAGCAGTTCTTC. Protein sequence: CASSLKGTLLREQFF.

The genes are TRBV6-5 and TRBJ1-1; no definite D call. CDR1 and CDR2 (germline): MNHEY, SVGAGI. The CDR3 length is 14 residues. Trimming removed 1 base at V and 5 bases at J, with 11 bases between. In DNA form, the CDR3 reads TGTGCCAGCAGTTACTACCAGAGAGGGACTGAAGCTTTCTTT. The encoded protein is CASSYYQRGTEAFF.

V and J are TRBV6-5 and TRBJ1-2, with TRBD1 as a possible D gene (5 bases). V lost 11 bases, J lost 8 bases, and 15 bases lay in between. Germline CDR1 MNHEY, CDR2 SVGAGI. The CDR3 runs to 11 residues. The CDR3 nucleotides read TGTGCCGCGGGGAGGGGAAACGGCTACACCTTC. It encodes CAAGRGNGYTF.

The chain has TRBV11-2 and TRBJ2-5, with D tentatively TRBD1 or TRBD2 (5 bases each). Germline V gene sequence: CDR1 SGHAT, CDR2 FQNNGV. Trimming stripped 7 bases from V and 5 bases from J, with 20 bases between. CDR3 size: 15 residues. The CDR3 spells CASTLGASSQETQYF. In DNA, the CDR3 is TGTGCCAGCACCCTTGGGGCTAGCAGTCAGGAGACCCAGTACTTC.

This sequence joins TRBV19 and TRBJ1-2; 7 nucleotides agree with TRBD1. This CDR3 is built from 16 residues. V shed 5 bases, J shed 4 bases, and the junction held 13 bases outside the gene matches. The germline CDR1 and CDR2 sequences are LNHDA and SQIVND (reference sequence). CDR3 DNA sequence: TGTGCCAGTAGTGACTTCCTCGGACAGGCGGGCTATGGCTACACCTTC. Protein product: CASSDFLGQAGYGYTF.

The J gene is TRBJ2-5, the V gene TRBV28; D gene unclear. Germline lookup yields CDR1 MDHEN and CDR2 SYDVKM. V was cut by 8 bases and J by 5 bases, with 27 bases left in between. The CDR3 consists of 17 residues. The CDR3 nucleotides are TGTGCCAGCCGTCGTAGTGAGCAGGCTGTAATGCAGGAGACCCAGTACTTC. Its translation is CASRRSEQAVMQETQYF.

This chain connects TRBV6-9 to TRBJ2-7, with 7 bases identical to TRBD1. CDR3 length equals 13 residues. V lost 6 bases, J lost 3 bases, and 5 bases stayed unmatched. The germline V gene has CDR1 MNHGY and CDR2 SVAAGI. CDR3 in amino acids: CASSVRQGYEQYF. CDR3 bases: TGTGCCAGCAGCGTCCGACAGGGCTACGAGCAGTACTTC.

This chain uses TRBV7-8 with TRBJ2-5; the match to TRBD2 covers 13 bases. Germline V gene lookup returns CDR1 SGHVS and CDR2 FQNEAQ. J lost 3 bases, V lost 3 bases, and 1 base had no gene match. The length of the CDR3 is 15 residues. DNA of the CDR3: TGTGCCAGCAGCTTCGGACTAGCGGGGGAAGAGACCCAGTACTTC. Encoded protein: CASSFGLAGEETQYF.

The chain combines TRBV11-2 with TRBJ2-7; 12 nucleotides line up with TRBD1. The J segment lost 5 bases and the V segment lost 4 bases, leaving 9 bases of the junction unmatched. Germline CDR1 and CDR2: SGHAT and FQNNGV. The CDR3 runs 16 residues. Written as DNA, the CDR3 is TGTGCCAGCAGCTCTCAAGCGGGACAGGGGGCCCACGAGCAGTACTTC. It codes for CASSSQAGQGAHEQYF.

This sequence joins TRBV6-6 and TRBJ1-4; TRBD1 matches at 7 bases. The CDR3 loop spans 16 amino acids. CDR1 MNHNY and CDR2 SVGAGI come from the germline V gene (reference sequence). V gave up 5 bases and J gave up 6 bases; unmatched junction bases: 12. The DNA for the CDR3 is TGTGCCAGCAGTACTCGGGACAGATGGGGTGATGAAAAACTGTTTTTT. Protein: CASSTRDRWGDEKLFF.